This TCR beta chain was recovered during a study of cytomegalovirus exposure and HLA in healthy donors. The PCR employed 60 Vbeta primers together with 13 Jbeta primers. Clones were sequenced by immunoSEQ multiplex PCR, and TCRdb holds only the in-frame ones, with some missing. The sample records 90,000 or so clones, around 74% being singletons. The CDR3 loop spans 14 amino acids. The germline gives CDR1 LNHDA, CDR2 SQIVND (reference sequence). V shed 6 bases and J 4 bases; nucleotides not matched to a gene: 7. Notes on the study in general: As a later analysis showed, a missense DCLRE1C variant was linked to trimming of TCR beta V- and J-genes. The authors considered a cluster of highly shared sequence variants likely to be a sequencing artifact.

In regard to this clone: Its antigen is as yet unknown.

The receptor comes from a man aged 25 to 40 in good health and CMV-seropositive. Source material: PBMCs. This rearrangement joins TRBV19 to TRBJ1-1, with TRBD1 matching over 8 bases. CDR3 nucleotide sequence: TGTGCCAGTAGGATACGACAGGGGAGCACTGAAGCTTTCTTT. Protein sequence: CASRIRQGSTEAFF.